The clone carrying this T cell receptor (beta chain) was seen ten or more times. No antigen is known for it. Time point: healthy volunteer bleed at 6 weeks. Unfractionated whole blood yielded the extracted total RNA. Library construction involved attaching unique molecular identifiers to individual cDNA molecules, which allowed quantitative, reproducible TCR counting. Authors' methods: Counting gave a median of around 96,000 TCRs per sample, with values ranging from about 23,224 to 690,600. A single record per CDR3 protein comes from TCRdb applying MiXCR to the RACE reads. The V and J calls here are based on TCRdb, not the publication. Here the sample spans approximately 59,000 distinct CDR3 sequences, approximately 6.2% being singletons. Per the germline V gene, CDR1 is SQVTM and CDR2 is ANQGSEA. The CDR3 has 15 residues. The V end was cut by 6 bases, the J end by 2 bases, with 18 bases between. This record belongs to a study of human T cells and chemical hapten exposure. Study-wide context: Per-sample TCR yields varied mainly from small pooled library volume differences. Study outcomes and limitations: No shift was seen in TCRs above 1 in 1000 frequency with DPC sensitization.

The chain uses TRBV29-1 and TRBJ2-3; D might be TRBD1 or TRBD2, each matching 6 bases. Sequenced material: whole blood. The sequence was obtained from a female donor in good health. Some clones in this sample may be carry-over from other donors' samples. The CDR3 here is CSVVGGRDLTDTQYF. The DNA of the CDR3 is TGCAGCGTCGTTGGGGGGCGAGACCTCACAGATACGCAGTATTTT.